This T cell receptor beta chain was retrieved from a study of T cells after yellow fever vaccination. This clonotype was counted ten times or more. CDR1 and CDR2 from the germline V gene are DFQATT and SNEGSKA (reference sequence). V lost 7 bases and J lost 5; bases outside the gene matches: 11. This CDR3 region has 15 residues. The 5'RACE template-switching step produced TCR cDNA and added a universal primer site and UMIs. TCRdb reprocessed the 5' RACE reads with MiXCR, giving one entry per CDR3 protein. Of a few hundred thousand distinct CDR3 sequences in the sample, 6.5% to 8.5% were seen once. Here the sequenced sample was CD4+ T cells sorted from PBMCs, taken 15 days after the yellow fever booster vaccination. The receptor comes from a man aged 30 to 45 who received the YFV17D yellow fever vaccine. V usage is TRBV20-1 and J usage is TRBJ2-5; 12 bases align to TRBD1. The CDR3 region has the DNA TGCAGTGTCCCCCCCGGGACAGGGGGCTTTGAGACCCAGTACTTC. It is translated as CSVPPGTGGFETQYF.